This T cell receptor (beta chain) was recovered during a study of cytomegalovirus exposure and HLA in healthy donors. On this clone itself: Its cognate antigen is unknown.

Study results and caveats: Several of the most significant clusters appeared, in a later analysis, to be linked to common viral pathogens. Using a false discovery rate of 0.05, a later analysis showed that 16,951 TCR beta sequences were associated with HLA alleles.

Both 60 Vbeta primers and 13 Jbeta primers went into the PCR. The assay was immunoSEQ multiplex PCR, and TCRdb's table has in-frame clones only and misses some. The sample has roughly 86,000 clones, more than 55% seen once. V was pared by 3 bases and J by 0 bases, with 6 bases between. Germline V lookup: CDR1 SEHNR, CDR2 FQNEAQ (reference sequence). The CDR3 is 14 amino acids. The sequencing sample was made of PBMCs. The J gene is TRBJ2-1, the V gene TRBV7-9, with no clear D. This sequence originates from a woman between 50 and 59 years old in good health and CMV-seropositive. CDR3 nucleotide sequence: TGTGCCAGCAGCTTCTCGAGCTCCTACAATGAGCAGTTCTTC. Amino acids: CASSFSSSYNEQFF.